In this sample, the clone carrying this T cell receptor beta chain turned up a few times. TCRdb reprocessed the 5' RACE reads via MiXCR and lists one record per CDR3 protein. The sample has fewer than 650,000 distinct CDR3 sequences, about a fifth seen once. The data were taken from a study of T cells after yellow fever vaccination. The CDR3 spans 14 residues. Germline V gene sequence: CDR1 DFQATT, CDR2 SNEGSKA (reference sequence). The junction had 8 bases not matched to a gene; V was cut back by 6 bases and J by 3 bases. This clonotype was sampled from a man aged 18 to 29 who received the YFV17D yellow fever vaccine. V gene TRBV20-1 combines with J gene TRBJ2-1, with 7 bases lining up with TRBD2. The source was PBMCs, collected more than 20 days after the first yellow fever vaccination. The DNA for the CDR3 is TGCAGTGCACCACCAGCGGGGTACTACAATGAGCAGTTCTTC. Translating it yields CSAPPAGYYNEQFF.